This TCR beta chain is drawn from a study of blood T cell repertoires in COVID-19. Study as a whole: The cDNA or gDNA used as material had been derived from T cells, B-cell-depleted T cells, or PBMCs.

Resolution of symptoms, clearance, or two negative PCRs was present in recovered Cohort 3 donors. The CDR3 totals 15 residues. The V end was cut by 4 bases, the J end by 8 bases, with 17 bases between. CDR1 is ENHRY, CDR2 SYGVKD, per germline. Repertoires were generated with immunoSEQ multiplex PCR, while TCRdb's copy carries only in-frame clones and drops some. The sample consists of around 310,000 clones, 85% to 90% of them appearing once. This TCR came from a woman under 40 who had recovered from COVID-19. The sample taken for sequencing was PBMCs or T cells enriched from blood (not recorded which). The chain is built from TRBV10-3 and TRBJ2-2; possibly TRBD1 for D (7 bases). CDR3 amino acids: CAISGLQGEAGELFF. For the CDR3, the DNA is TGTGCCATCAGTGGACTTCAGGGGGAGGCTGGGGAGCTGTTTTTT.